In this sample, the clone carrying this T cell receptor beta chain turned up once. Its target is unknown. Treatment indicated: oral pan-JAK inhibitor, 5-10 mg twice daily. The source of the sample is a study of CD8+ T cells in alopecia areata. Study-wide results and limits: Sequenced scalp T cells also include alphabeta T cells resident in normal skin.

The authors extracted RNA and reverse transcribed it into cDNA as the sequencing template. Using immunoSEQ multiplex PCR, the repertoire was profiled, and TCRdb retains in-frame clones only, with some absent. The repertoire holds about 190,000 clones, with 60% as singletons. CDR3 length equals 13 residues. Germline CDR1 reads LGHNA; CDR2 reads YSLEER. Trimming pared 1 base from V and 2 bases from J, leaving 4 bases between. The material was CD4+ T cells sorted from blood, obtained at week 4, from a patient treated with tofacitinib. This clonotype originated in a human donor with alopecia areata. The chain links TRBV4-3 to TRBJ2-3; no clear D gene. CDR3 amino acids: CASSQVFTDTQYF. The CDR3 coding sequence is TGCGCCAGCAGCCAAGTATTCACAGATACGCAGTATTTT.